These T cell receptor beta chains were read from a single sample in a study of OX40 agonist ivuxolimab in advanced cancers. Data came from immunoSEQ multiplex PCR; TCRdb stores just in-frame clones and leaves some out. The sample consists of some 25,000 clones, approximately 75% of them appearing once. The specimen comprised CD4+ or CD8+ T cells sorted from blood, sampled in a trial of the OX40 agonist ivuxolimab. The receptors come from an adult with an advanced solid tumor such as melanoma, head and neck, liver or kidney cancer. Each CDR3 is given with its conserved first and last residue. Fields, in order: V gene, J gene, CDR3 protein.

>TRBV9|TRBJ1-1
CASSVSEFMNTEAFF
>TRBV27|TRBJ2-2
CASSNYRNTGELFF
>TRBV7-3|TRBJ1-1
CASSPGQGAHAFF
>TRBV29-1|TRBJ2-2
CSVKGPIPGHTNTGELFF
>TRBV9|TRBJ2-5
CASSERGGRETQYF
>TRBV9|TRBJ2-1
CASSVERSAGRPYNEQFF
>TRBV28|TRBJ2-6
CASSTGQQTSGANVLTF
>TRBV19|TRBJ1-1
CASSIFSDSLRTEAFF
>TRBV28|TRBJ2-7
CASSRGLAGWGTYEQYF
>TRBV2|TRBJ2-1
CASPYSGGLSYNEQFF
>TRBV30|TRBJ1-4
CAWRPGTGDEKLFF
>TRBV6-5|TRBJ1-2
CASSTLGQGVFGYTF
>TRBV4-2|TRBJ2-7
CASSQLGGSEDEQYF
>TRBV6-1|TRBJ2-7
CASSEGRGPTYEQYF
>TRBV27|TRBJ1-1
CASSLGGARAEAFF
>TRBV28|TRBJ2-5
CASSTTDRGFRRETQYF
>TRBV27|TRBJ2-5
CASSLWAGNQETQYF
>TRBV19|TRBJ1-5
CASSMGGGGGQPQHF
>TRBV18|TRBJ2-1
CASLDLAYSYNEQFF
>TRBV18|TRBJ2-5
CASSQLQETQYF
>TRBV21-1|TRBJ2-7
CASSNKGASTYEQYF
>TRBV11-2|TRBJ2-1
CASSLPAWLAHNEQFF
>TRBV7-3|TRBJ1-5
CASSLSLGGPTYQPQHF